The text below deals with one T cell receptor (beta chain). The sample belongs to a study of blood T cell repertoires in COVID-19. Study-level information: T cells, B-cell-depleted T cells, or PBMCs supplied cDNA or gDNA.

In germline, CDR1 is SGHRS, CDR2 YFSETQ. CDR3 length: 15 residues. With 4 bases clipped from V and 3 bases from J, the junction kept 6 bases outside the gene matches. The protocol was immunoSEQ multiplex PCR, while the TCRdb copy is restricted to in-frame clones and leaves out a portion. This sample carries 25,000 or so clones, about 94% of them seen once, and the ten largest clones take about 4.1%. The chain links TRBV5-1 to TRBJ2-1; 8 bases align to TRBD1. The clonotype was recovered from a human donor with active COVID-19. The donor label of this sample is uncertain. Sequencing used peripheral blood. CDR3 sequence (DNA): TGCGCCAGCAGCGGGGGGACAGGACGCTACAATGAGCAGTTCTTC. It codes for CASSGGTGRYNEQFF. The full variable domain, rest sourced from reference TRBV5-1 and TRBJ2-1, is KAGVTQTPRYLIKTRGQQVTLSCSPISGHRSVSWYQQTPGQGLQFLFEYFSETQRNKGNFPGRFSGRQFSNSRSEMNVSTLELGDSALYLCASSGGTGRYNEQFFGPGTRLTVL.